This T cell receptor beta chain stems from a study of CD8+ T cells in alopecia areata. Study-wide results and caveats: In scalp, tofacitinib significantly decreased clonality and expanded CD8+ clones among the top 100.

As for treatment: oral pan-JAK inhibitor, 5-10 mg twice daily. Extracted RNA was reverse transcribed into cDNA, the sequencing template. Clones were read by immunoSEQ multiplex PCR, and TCRdb kept only the in-frame ones, dropping some. Of some 220,000 clones detected, about three fifths appear once; the ten largest clones hold more than 1.5%. This clone showed up just a few times. The antigen is not known. The CDR3 has 15 amino acids. The V gene's germline CDR1 is MGHRA and CDR2 YSYEKL. V gave up 3 bases and J gave up 3 bases, with 12 bases separating them. The material sequenced was CD4+ T cells sorted from blood, taken at week 4, from a patient treated with tofacitinib. The clonotype comes from a human donor with alopecia areata. The chain has TRBV4-1 and TRBJ1-5; D is ambiguous. This CDR3 reads CASSHAGIANQPQHF. The CDR3 DNA sequence: TGCGCCAGCAGCCACGCCGGGATCGCCAATCAGCCCCAGCATTTT.